A single sample is the source of the 10 T cell receptor beta chains below, sequenced in a study of blood T cells in healthy people across ages. Through a sample-barcoded 5' primer and a J-beta primer mix, a second PCR was run for roughly 6 to 11 cycles. TCRdb passed the 5' RACE reads through MiXCR, listing each CDR3 protein once. The sample lists about 1.8 million distinct CDR3 sequences, about 50% occurring once. Sequences were obtained from blood. All receptors come from a woman in her forties in good health.

The chain uses TRBV12-3 or TRBV12-4 and TRBJ1-1; TRBD1 might be the D (6 bases). CDR3 length: 11 residues. V lost 6 bases and J 8 bases, leaving 10 bases between the germline ends. The CDR3 nucleotides read TGTGCCAGCAGGAAAGACAGGGAAGCTTTCTTT. Translated: CASRKDREAFF.

The rearrangement joins TRBV20-1 to TRBJ1-4, with D unresolved. The CDR3 has 14 residues. The germline V and J ends were trimmed by 3 bases and 7 bases, with 15 bases remaining between them. Germline loops: CDR1 DFQATT, CDR2 SNEGSKA (reference sequence). The CDR3 nucleotides are TGCAGTGCTAGGGCTGCGGGGAATGTTGAAAAACTGTTTTTT. It translates to CSARAAGNVEKLFF.

The chain joins TRBV9 to TRBJ2-3; D may match TRBD1 or TRBD2 (7 bases each). The CDR3 spans 17 residues. Trimming took off 4 bases at V and 1 base at J, with 19 bases between the two ends. Germline V gene data show CDR1 as SGDLS and CDR2 as YYNGEE. The CDR3 protein is CASSSLQGGGRTDTQYF. The CDR3 DNA follows: TGTGCCAGCAGCTCCCTCCAGGGGGGGGGGCGCACAGATACGCAGTATTTT.

The J gene is TRBJ2-5, the V gene TRBV9; the D gene is possibly TRBD2 (6 bases). Trimming removed 4 bases at V and 2 bases at J, with 12 bases between. This CDR3 comprises 14 residues. Germline CDR1 reads SGDLS; CDR2 reads YYNGEE. The CDR3 region is CASSTGLTQETQYF. The DNA for the CDR3 is TGTGCCAGCAGCACAGGACTAACACAAGAGACCCAGTACTTC.

This chain uses TRBV7-2 with TRBJ1-2; perhaps TRBD1 as D (5 bases). The CDR3 is made up of 15 amino acids. The germline CDR1 and CDR2 sequences are SGHTA and FQGNSA. Trimming took off 0 bases at V and 8 bases at J, with 16 bases between the two ends. CDR3 DNA: TGTGCCAGCAGCTTAGCGGGGCAGGCGGCAAAAGGCTACACCTTC. Its translation: CASSLAGQAAKGYTF.

With respect to this clonotype: A read error may produce the germline difference seen at one junction end. The chain carries TRBV4-2 and TRBJ2-1; D possibly corresponds to TRBD2 (5 bases). This CDR3 has 12 residues. Germline CDR1 is LGHNA and CDR2 is YNFKEQ. The CDR3 loop reads CACSPIPGGQFF. CDR3 nucleotide sequence: TGTGCCTGCAGCCCCATTCCAGGAGGGCAGTTCTTC.

This rearrangement joins TRBV28 to TRBJ2-5, with 10 bases fitting TRBD1. The junction had 6 bases not matched to a gene; V was cut back by 3 bases and J by 2 bases. From germline, CDR1 is MDHEN and CDR2 SYDVKM. The CDR3 covers 16 residues. The CDR3 loop is CASSFLWGQGQETQYF. The DNA for the CDR3 is TGTGCCAGCAGTTTTTTATGGGGACAGGGGCAAGAGACCCAGTACTTC.

The chain has TRBV6-2 or TRBV6-3 and TRBJ2-5; the match to TRBD2 covers 14 bases. The end of the DNA fits TRBJ2-7 better, so the J call may be wrong. From germline, CDR1 is MNHEY and CDR2 SVGEGT. The CDR3 length is 16 residues. The CDR3: CASSRLAGGLNDEQYF. The CDR3, as DNA: TGTGCCAGCAGCCGACTAGCGGGGGGGCTCAACGACGAGCAGTACTTC.

The V and J genes are TRBV20-1 and TRBJ2-1; TRBD2 agrees at 7 bases. V lost 0 bases, J lost 4 bases, and 6 bases stayed unmatched. The CDR3 runs 15 residues. CDR1 and CDR2 from the germline V gene are DFQATT and SNEGSKA (reference sequence). CDR3 in amino acids: CSARDFGGSYNEQFF. For the CDR3, the DNA is TGCAGTGCTAGAGATTTCGGGGGGTCATACAATGAGCAGTTCTTC.

This clonotype appeared a few times. The chain has TRBV7-2 and TRBJ2-1; the D gene is possibly TRBD1 (6 bases). The length of the CDR3 is 18 residues. Per germline, CDR1 SGHTA and CDR2 FQGNSA. The V and J ends lost 3 bases and 6 bases respectively, with 24 bases between them. The CDR3 loop is CASSLGAADLLQSNEQFF. The CDR3 DNA follows: TGTGCCAGCAGCTTGGGGGCAGCTGACCTCCTACAAAGCAATGAGCAGTTCTTC.